This T cell receptor beta chain is from a study of cytomegalovirus exposure and HLA in healthy donors. Turning to the study itself: The same platform was used for the 110 or so validation repertoires as for the 650 to 800 first-cohort repertoires, as reported in a later analysis.

Points on this clone: Its antigen is not known.

The donors were members of the roughly 130-subject validation cohort (separate from the approximately 670-subject first cohort). Sequencing was performed with immunoSEQ multiplex PCR; in TCRdb, only in-frame clones are kept and a portion is missing. The data show under 75,000 clones, approximately 95% seen once. Study conclusions and caveats: In vitro work confirmed that three CMV-associated chains recognize CMV antigens.

The CDR3 consists of 18 residues. CDR1 and CDR2 from the germline V gene are SGHVS and FQNEAQ. Trimming cost V 6 bases and J 1 base; bases outside gene matches: 14. The sequencing sample was made of PBMCs. The chain carries TRBV7-8 and TRBJ2-5; 10 nucleotides align to TRBD1. This clonotype was sampled from a woman under 30 in good health and CMV-seropositive. CDR3 amino acids: CASRPTRDRGGGQETQYF. The CDR3 DNA is TGTGCCAGCAGACCCACCCGGGACAGGGGAGGGGGCCAAGAGACCCAGTACTTC.